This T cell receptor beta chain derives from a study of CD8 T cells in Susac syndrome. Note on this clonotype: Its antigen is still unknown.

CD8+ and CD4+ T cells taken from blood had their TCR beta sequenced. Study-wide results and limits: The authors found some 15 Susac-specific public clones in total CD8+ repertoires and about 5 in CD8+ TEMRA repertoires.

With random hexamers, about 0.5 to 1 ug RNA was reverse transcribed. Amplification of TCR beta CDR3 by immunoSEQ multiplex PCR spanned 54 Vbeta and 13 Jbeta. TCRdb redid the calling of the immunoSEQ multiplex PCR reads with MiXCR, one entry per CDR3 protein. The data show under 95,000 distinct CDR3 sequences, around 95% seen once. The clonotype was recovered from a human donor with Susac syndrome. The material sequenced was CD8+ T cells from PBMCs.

The CDR3 bases are TGTGCCAGCAGTTTATGGGCAGGGACCTATGGCTACACCTTC. It is translated as CASSLWAGTYGYTF. The chain recombines TRBV27 with TRBJ1-2, with D maybe TRBD1 (5 bases). Looked up from germline, CDR1 is MNHEY and CDR2 is SMNVEV (reference sequence). This CDR3 spans 14 amino acids. V lost 1 base to trimming and J lost 4 bases, with 10 bases between them.